Detailed here is one T cell receptor beta chain. Its target is unknown. This record comes from a study of shared clonotypes between healthy human individuals. Findings and caveats of the study: Represented genetic and exposure-history diversity was restricted by having few donors. Memory subsets had estimated richness that was generally smaller than that of naive subsets. Roughly 5% was the fraction of naive CD4 clonotypes found shared across several donors.

The test was conducted at deep level. Clones were read by immunoSEQ multiplex PCR, and TCRdb kept only the in-frame ones, dropping some. The sample lists roughly 2.5 million clones, just over 90% occurring once. The CDR3 totals 15 residues. The germline V and J ends were trimmed by 0 bases and 0 bases, with 9 bases remaining between them. Germline CDR1 SGHTA, CDR2 FQGNSA. Sequencing used naive CD4+ T cells sorted from blood. Subset specified: CD45RA+ positively selected. The receptor was isolated from a man aged 18 to 35 in good health. The V call is TRBV7-2, the J call TRBJ2-7; no definite D call. As DNA, the CDR3 is TGTGCCAGCAGCTTAGCAAGGGCGATCTCCTACGAGCAGTACTTC. Protein sequence: CASSLARAISYEQYF.